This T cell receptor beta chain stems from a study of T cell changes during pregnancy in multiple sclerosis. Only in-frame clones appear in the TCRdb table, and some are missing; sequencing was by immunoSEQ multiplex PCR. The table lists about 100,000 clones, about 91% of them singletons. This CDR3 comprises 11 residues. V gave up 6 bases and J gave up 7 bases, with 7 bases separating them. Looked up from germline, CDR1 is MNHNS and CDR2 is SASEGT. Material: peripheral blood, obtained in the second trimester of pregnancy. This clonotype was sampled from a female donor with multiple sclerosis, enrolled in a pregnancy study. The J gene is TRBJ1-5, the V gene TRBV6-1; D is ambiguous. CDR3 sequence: CASSGLQPQHF. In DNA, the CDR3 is TGTGCCAGCAGCGGACTGCAGCCCCAGCATTTT.